This paragraph reports one T cell receptor beta chain. Its cognate antigen is unknown. Libraries were prepared by immunoSEQ multiplex PCR; TCRdb keeps only in-frame clonotypes and omits some of them. The sample has more than 2 million clones, roughly 94% seen once. V was cut by 6 bases and J by 1 base, with 10 bases left in between. Germline V gene data show CDR1 as KGHSH and CDR2 as LQKENI. CDR3 size: 13 residues. The data stem from a study of shared clonotypes between healthy human individuals. Findings of the study overall: Between a few donors, naive CD4 clonotypes were shared at a level of roughly 5.5%. Naive subsets typically showed greater estimated richness than memory subsets.

Healthy adults negative for HIV, lacking recent acute infections or vaccinations, served as donors. Naive CD45RA+ and memory CD45RA-negative subsets were split from CD4+ cells. The sequence was collected from a man aged 18 to 29 in good health. The sequenced material came from naive CD4+ T cells sorted from blood. Documented subset: CD45RA+ positively selected. This sequence joins TRBV18 and TRBJ2-7; D might be TRBD2 (6 bases). The CDR3 here is CASSRGISYEQYF. The CDR3 DNA follows: TGTGCCAGCTCCCGGGGGATATCCTACGAGCAGTACTTC.